This T cell receptor (beta chain) was sequenced for a study of chemoradiotherapy in HPV16-positive cancers. V was trimmed by 2 bases and J by 0 bases, leaving 10 bases between them. From germline, CDR1 is SGHDT and CDR2 YYEEEE. This CDR3 is built from 15 residues. This table comes from immunoSEQ multiplex PCR, and its TCRdb copy is limited to in-frame clones, with some not included. Of around 11,000 clones listed, around 72% are singletons. The sequence was collected from a human donor with HPV-associated anogenital cancer. The sample was acquired from a patient who underwent chemoradiotherapy. This chain links TRBV5-6 with TRBJ2-3, with D tentatively TRBD1 (6 bases). In nucleotides, the CDR3 is TGTGCCAGCAGCTTAGGCAGGGGTAGCACAGATACGCAGTATTTT. Translating it yields CASSLGRGSTDTQYF.